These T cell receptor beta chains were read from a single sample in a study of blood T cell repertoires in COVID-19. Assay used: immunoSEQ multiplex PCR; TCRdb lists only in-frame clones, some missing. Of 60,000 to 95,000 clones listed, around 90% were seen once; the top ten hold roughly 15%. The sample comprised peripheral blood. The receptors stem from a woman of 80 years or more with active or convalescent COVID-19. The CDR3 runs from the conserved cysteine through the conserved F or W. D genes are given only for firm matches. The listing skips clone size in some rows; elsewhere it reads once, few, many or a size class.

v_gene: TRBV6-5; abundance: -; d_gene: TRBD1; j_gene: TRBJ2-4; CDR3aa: CASSWDRDPKNIQYF; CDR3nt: TGTGCCAGCAGTTGGGACAGGGATCCCAAAAACATTCAGTACTTC
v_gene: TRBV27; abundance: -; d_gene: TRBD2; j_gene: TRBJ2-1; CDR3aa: CASSYSSGGEQFF; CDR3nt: TGTGCCAGCAGTTACAGTAGCGGGGGTGAGCAGTTCTTC
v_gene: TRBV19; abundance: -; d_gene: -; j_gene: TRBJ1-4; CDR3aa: CASSSRHGSNEKLFF; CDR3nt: TGTGCCAGTAGTAGCCGACATGGCTCTAATGAAAAACTGTTTTTT
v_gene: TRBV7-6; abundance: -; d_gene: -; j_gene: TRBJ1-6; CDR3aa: CASSLGGRTDYSPLHF; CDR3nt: TGTGCCAGCAGCTTAGGGGGTCGGACAGATTATTCACCCCTCCACTTT
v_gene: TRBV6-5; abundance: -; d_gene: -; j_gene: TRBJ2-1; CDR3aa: CASRQGNYNEQFF; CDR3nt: TGTGCCAGCAGACAGGGAAACTACAATGAGCAGTTCTTC
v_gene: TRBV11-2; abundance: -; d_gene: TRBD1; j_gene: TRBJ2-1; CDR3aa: CASSRDRNNEQFF; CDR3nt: TGTGCCAGCAGCCGGGACAGGAACAATGAGCAGTTCTTC
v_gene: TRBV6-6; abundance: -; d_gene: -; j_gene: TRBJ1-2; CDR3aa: CASSYRGEYGYTF; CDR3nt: TGTGCCAGCAGTTACAGGGGCGAGTATGGCTACACCTTC
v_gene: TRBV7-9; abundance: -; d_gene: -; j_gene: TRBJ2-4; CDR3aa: CASSLLSGGRYIQYF; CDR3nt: TGTGCCAGCAGCTTATTGTCTGGGGGCCGGTACATTCAGTACTTC
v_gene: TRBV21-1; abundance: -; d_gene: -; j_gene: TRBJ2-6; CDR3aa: CASSPYFLAGGLCSGANVLTF; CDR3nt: TGTGCCAGCAGCCCATACTTCCTAGCGGGGGGACTCTGTTCCGGGGCCAACGTCCTGACTTTC
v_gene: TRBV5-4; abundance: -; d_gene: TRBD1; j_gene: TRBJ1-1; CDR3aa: CASSLQGGTEAFF; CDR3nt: TGTGCCAGCAGCTTGCAGGGGGGCACTGAAGCTTTCTTT
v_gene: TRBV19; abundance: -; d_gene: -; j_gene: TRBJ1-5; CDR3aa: CASTRLGADQPQHF; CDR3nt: TGTGCCAGTACCCGTCTGGGGGCAGATCAGCCCCAGCATTTT
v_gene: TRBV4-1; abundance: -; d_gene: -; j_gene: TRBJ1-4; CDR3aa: CASSQIQGELFF; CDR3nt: TGCGCCAGCAGCCAGATTCAGGGCGAACTGTTTTTT
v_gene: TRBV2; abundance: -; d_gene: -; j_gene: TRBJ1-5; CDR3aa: CASSDEAGSNQPQHF; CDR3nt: TGTGCCAGCAGTGATGAGGCAGGGAGCAATCAGCCCCAGCATTTT
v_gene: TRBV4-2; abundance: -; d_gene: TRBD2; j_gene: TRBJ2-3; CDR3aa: CASSTAGGSTDTQYF; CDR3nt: TGTGCCAGCAGCACAGCGGGGGGTAGCACAGATACGCAGTATTTT
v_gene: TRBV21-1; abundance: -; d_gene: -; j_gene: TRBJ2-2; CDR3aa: CASSSKQGATNTGELFF; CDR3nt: TGTGCCAGCAGCTCCAAACAGGGGGCTACGAACACCGGGGAGCTGTTTTTT
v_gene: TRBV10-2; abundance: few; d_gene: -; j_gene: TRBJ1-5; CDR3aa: CASSGTGGSNQPQHF; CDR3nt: TGCGCCAGCAGTGGGACGGGGGGGAGCAATCAGCCCCAGCATTTT
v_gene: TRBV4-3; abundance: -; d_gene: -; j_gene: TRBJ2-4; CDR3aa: CASSQESPRGRTQAKNIQYF; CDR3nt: TGCGCCAGCAGCCAAGAATCGCCCAGGGGAAGAACCCAAGCCAAAAACATTCAGTACTTC
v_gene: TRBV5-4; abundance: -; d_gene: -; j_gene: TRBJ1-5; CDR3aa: CASSLDAGRGNQPQHF; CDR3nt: TGTGCCAGCAGCTTGGACGCAGGTCGAGGCAATCAGCCCCAGCATTTT
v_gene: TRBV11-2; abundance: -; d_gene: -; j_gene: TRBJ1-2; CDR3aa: CASSPRIDYGYTF; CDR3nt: TGTGCCAGCAGCCCCAGGATAGACTATGGCTACACCTTC
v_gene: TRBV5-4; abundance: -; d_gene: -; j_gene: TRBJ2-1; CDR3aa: CASSLPGDSYNEQFF; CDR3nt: TGTGCCAGCAGCTTGCCGGGGGACTCCTACAATGAGCAGTTCTTC
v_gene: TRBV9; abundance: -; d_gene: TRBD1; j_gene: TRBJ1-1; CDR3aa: CASTGQANTEAFF; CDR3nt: TGTGCCAGCACTGGACAGGCGAACACTGAAGCTTTCTTT
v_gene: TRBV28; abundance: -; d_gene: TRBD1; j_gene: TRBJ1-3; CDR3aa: CASSADRPNSGNTIYF; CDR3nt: TGTGCCAGCAGTGCGGACAGGCCCAACTCTGGAAACACCATATATTTT
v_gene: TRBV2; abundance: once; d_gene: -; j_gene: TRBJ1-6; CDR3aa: CASRWTDPGNSPLHF; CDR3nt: TGTGCCAGCAGATGGACGGACCCGGGGAATTCACCCCTCCACTTT